Listed below are T cell receptor beta chains from one sample, sequenced in a study of blood T cells in healthy people across ages. TCRdb passed the 5' RACE reads through MiXCR, listing each CDR3 protein once. The sample holds roughly 1,700,000 distinct CDR3 sequences, 28% seen once. Specimen: blood. The receptors were sampled from a woman in her twenties or thirties in good health. CDR3s include the opening cysteine and the closing phenylalanine or tryptophan. The D gene is left open where the match is weak.

V,length,D,J,CDR3
TRBV10-3,14,NA,TRBJ2-5,CAISESGTEAAQYF
TRBV25-1,13,NA,TRBJ2-3,CASSEYKADTQYF
TRBV20-1,17,TRBD1,TRBJ2-3,CSAQPPTGTGGSDTQYF
TRBV12-5,13,NA,TRBJ2-3,CASGLSYTDTQYF
TRBV2,12,NA,TRBJ1-1,CASSEARIEAFF
TRBV7-2,14,NA,TRBJ2-1,CASSPQTGHNEQFF
TRBV5-1,13,NA,TRBJ1-2,CASSLEETYGYTF
TRBV20-1,14,NA,TRBJ2-1,CSARGASVSNEQFF
TRBV7-9,11,NA,TRBJ2-5,CATRGEETQYF
TRBV19,15,TRBD2,TRBJ2-7,CASAPGLAGVNEQYF
TRBV7-4,15,NA,TRBJ2-5,CASSLAPPDQETQYF
TRBV5-1,15,TRBD2,TRBJ2-1,CASSLFRGSSDEQFF
TRBV2,12,NA,TRBJ1-1,CASSAQSTEAFF
TRBV12-3/TRBV12-4,15,NA,TRBJ2-5,CASSLVSLRGNEQYF
TRBV5-1,12,NA,TRBJ2-7,CASTTGAGEQYF
TRBV12-3/TRBV12-4,15,NA,TRBJ2-5,CASSQNRDTRETQYF
TRBV5-1,12,NA,TRBJ2-5,CASSGVEEKQYF
TRBV3-1,12,NA,TRBJ1-2,CASSPGRAGYTF
TRBV14,13,NA,TRBJ1-6,CASSQDTRTPLHF
TRBV7-2,13,NA,TRBJ2-7,CASSLWDTGWQYF
TRBV10-3,16,TRBD1,TRBJ1-6,CAISGTGEVLNSPLHF
TRBV6-5,14,NA,TRBJ1-3,CASSYSERYRTIYF
TRBV7-3,14,TRBD1,TRBJ2-3,CASRDRTGEDTQYF
TRBV12-3/TRBV12-4,15,NA,TRBJ2-6,CASSFMGSGANVLTF
TRBV9,12,NA,TRBJ2-3,CASSGPTDTQYF
TRBV5-1,16,NA,TRBJ2-1,CASSFGTVPGWNEQFF
TRBV20-1,17,TRBD2,TRBJ2-3,CSARDSRTSGITDTQYF
TRBV6-1,12,NA,TRBJ1-5,CASSEYRQAQHF
TRBV18,15,TRBD2,TRBJ2-1,CASSLLTGGNNEQFF
TRBV12-3/TRBV12-4,15,NA,TRBJ2-3,CASSLDRVGADTQYF
TRBV9,15,NA,TRBJ2-2,CASSDTGSPTGELFF
TRBV3-1,15,NA,TRBJ2-7,CACSSQSVRSHEQYF
TRBV20-1,14,NA,TRBJ1-6,CSARRSGQNSPLHF
TRBV14,18,NA,TRBJ1-1,CASSQYRGRIAVMTEAFF
TRBV3-1,16,NA,TRBJ1-2,CASSQDNGGAYYGYTF
TRBV10-3,14,NA,TRBJ2-5,CAISENLYQETQYF
TRBV28,14,NA,TRBJ2-7,CASRFAGSSYEQYF
TRBV7-9,16,NA,TRBJ1-6,CASSLAGGPNNSPLHF
TRBV18,15,NA,TRBJ2-7,CASSPEAVVHYEQYF
TRBV4-1,15,NA,TRBJ1-1,CASSQAAVGNTEAFF
TRBV14,16,TRBD1,TRBJ2-1,CASSQRVGTGSNEQFF
TRBV3-1,14,NA,TRBJ2-3,CTSSQELNTDTQYF
TRBV7-7,14,NA,TRBJ2-2,CASSLSLNTGELFF
TRBV7-9,16,TRBD1,TRBJ1-2,CASSLYGDREDYGYTF
TRBV18,15,NA,TRBJ2-7,CASSQWTSPGYEQYF